A selection of T cell receptor beta chains follows, all from one sample in a study of T-cell reconstitution after alpha-beta-depleted transplantation in children. MiXCR was run by TCRdb on the PCR reads, yielding one entry per CDR3 protein. The sample records about 480,000 distinct CDR3 sequences, about an eighth being singletons. Here the sequenced sample was PBMCs from the stem cell graft donor, taken from the stem cell graft. All receptors come from a human donor who donated a stem cell graft to a child with combined immunodeficiency. The CDR3 runs from the conserved cysteine through the conserved F or W. D genes are given only for firm matches. Rows give clone size only sometimes, using once, few, many, or a class for an expanded clone.

TRBV27	many	TRBJ2-3	TRBD2	TGTGCCAGCAAACCGGGACTAGGGGTAGATACGCAGTATTTT	CASKPGLGVDTQYF
TRBV5-6	NA	TRBJ2-5	TRBD2	TGTGCCAGCAGCTTAGGACTAGCGGGGGGGCCATGGGAGACCCAGTACTTC	CASSLGLAGGPWETQYF
TRBV28	few	TRBJ1-5	NA	TGTGCCAGCAGTTTATGGGGCGGGCCACGAGGCAATCAGCCCCAGCATTTT	CASSLWGGPRGNQPQHF
TRBV12-3/TRBV12-4	few	TRBJ2-1	NA	TGTGCCAGCAGTTTAGGAGGGCGGCAGTTCTTC	CASSLGGRQFF
TRBV13	NA	TRBJ1-2	TRBD1	TGTGCCAGCAGCTTAGCTATACTCACCGGGACAGCAACAGCCAACTATGGCTACACCTTC	CASSLAILTGTATANYGYTF
TRBV29-1	few	TRBJ2-7	TRBD1	TGCAGCGTTCGAGGACAGGTTTCCTACGAGCAGTACTTC	CSVRGQVSYEQYF
TRBV12-3/TRBV12-4	many	TRBJ2-1	TRBD1	TGTGCCAGCAGCAAACCACCAGGGGGTGAGCAGTTCTTC	CASSKPPGGEQFF
TRBV20-1	NA	TRBJ2-7	NA	TGCAGTGCTAGACGCGGGGGCCCGGAAGACGAGCAGTACTTC	CSARRGGPEDEQYF
TRBV7-9	few	TRBJ2-3	NA	TGTGCCAGCAGCGGATGGACAGATAGCACAGATACGCAGTATTTT	CASSGWTDSTDTQYF
TRBV3-1	NA	TRBJ2-2	NA	TGTGCCAGCGGCTCCTTCAGGGGTCGGGTTCCGAACACCGGGGAGCTGTTTTTT	CASGSFRGRVPNTGELFF
TRBV12-3/TRBV12-4	NA	TRBJ2-7	NA	TGTGCCAGCAGTTTTCGGGGCATCCGGAACTACGAGCAGTACTTC	CASSFRGIRNYEQYF
TRBV7-2	NA	TRBJ2-5	NA	TGTGCCAGCGCTCTCGCCGCGGGCGTAGGGCAAGAGACCCAGTACTTC	CASALAAGVGQETQYF
TRBV9	many	TRBJ2-3	NA	TGTGCCAGCAGTGTCGTCAGCACAGATACGCAGTATTTT	CASSVVSTDTQYF
TRBV7-9	many	TRBJ2-7	TRBD1	TGTGCCAGCAGCTTACTGGGACAGGGGTCCTCCTACGAGCAGTACTTC	CASSLLGQGSSYEQYF
TRBV2	few	TRBJ2-5	NA	TGTGCCAGCATGGGGGGCAGTTGGTTAGAGACCCAGTACTTC	CASMGGSWLETQYF
TRBV29-1	many	TRBJ2-7	NA	TGCAGCGTTGTCGGGCAGGGGCGCTACGAGCAGTACTTC	CSVVGQGRYEQYF
TRBV20-1	NA	TRBJ1-1	NA	TGCAGTGCTAGAGATGAAAGGTTGGAAATCCTCACTGAAGCTTTCTTT	CSARDERLEILTEAFF
TRBV5-1	many	TRBJ2-1	TRBD2	TGTGCCAGCAGCCTCGGACTAGCGGGAGGGCTATACAATGAGCAGTTCTTC	CASSLGLAGGLYNEQFF
TRBV3-1	few	TRBJ2-3	NA	TGTGCCAGCAGCCAATTTACAGATACGCAGTATTTT	CASSQFTDTQYF
TRBV7-2	NA	TRBJ2-5	TRBD2	TGTGCCAGCAGCTTCCTAGGACTAGCGGAAACGGGAGAGACCCAGTACTTC	CASSFLGLAETGETQYF
TRBV7-9	few	TRBJ2-5	NA	TGTGCCAGCATATCCAACAGAGGGCGGGGAGGTCAAGAGACCCAGTACTTC	CASISNRGRGGQETQYF
TRBV6-1	few	TRBJ1-5	NA	TGTGCCAGCAGTGCCAGGGACAATCAGCCCCAGCATTTT	CASSARDNQPQHF
TRBV20-1	many	TRBJ2-7	NA	TGCAGTGCTAGAGGAGGCGTTAAGAGCTACGAGCAGTACTTC	CSARGGVKSYEQYF
TRBV27	few	TRBJ1-5	NA	TGTGCCAGCAGTTTTAGTCAGGGATATCAGCCCCAGCATTTT	CASSFSQGYQPQHF
TRBV12-3/TRBV12-4	NA	TRBJ1-5	NA	TGTGCCAGCAGCCCGAGGGTCGGGATTGGGCAGCCCCAGCATTTT	CASSPRVGIGQPQHF
TRBV5-1	NA	TRBJ2-2	NA	TGCGCCAGCAGCTTGAGGCAGGGCGGCACCGGGGAGCTGTTTTTT	CASSLRQGGTGELFF
TRBV28	few	TRBJ2-2	NA	TGTGCCAGCAGAGTGGACCTAACCGGGGAGCTGTTTTTT	CASRVDLTGELFF
TRBV4-3	NA	TRBJ2-1	NA	TGCGCCAGCAGCCAAGAGTCGGGTGGATACAATGAGCAGTTCTTC	CASSQESGGYNEQFF
TRBV7-9	NA	TRBJ2-2	NA	TGTGCCAGCAGCCCTCCCGGGAACGCGAACACCGGGGAGCTGTTTTTT	CASSPPGNANTGELFF
TRBV3-1	NA	TRBJ2-5	TRBD1	TGTGCCAGCAGCCTTTGGACAGGGAGGGAGACCCAGTACTTC	CASSLWTGRETQYF
TRBV18	NA	TRBJ2-7	NA	TGTGCCAGCTCACCACCGTTTACCGACCGGGACGGATCCTACGAGCAGTACTTC	CASSPPFTDRDGSYEQYF
TRBV7-8	NA	TRBJ2-1	NA	TGTGCCAGCAGCTCGTCCCGGGACGCTAGCTCCTACAATGAGCAGTTCTTC	CASSSSRDASSYNEQFF
TRBV30	many	TRBJ2-5	NA	TGTGCCTGGAGCGGAGCGGGCCAAGAGACCCAGTACTTC	CAWSGAGQETQYF
TRBV30	NA	TRBJ2-2	NA	TGTGCCTGGAGTAGGGAAACCGGGGAGCTGTTTTTT	CAWSRETGELFF
TRBV28	NA	TRBJ2-7	NA	TGTGCCAGCCGAGTTCTTTACGAGCAGTACTTC	CASRVLYEQYF
TRBV5-6	few	TRBJ2-7	TRBD2	TGTGCCAGCAGCTCCCGACTAGCGGGAGTCTACGAGCAGTACTTC	CASSSRLAGVYEQYF
TRBV7-2	few	TRBJ2-5	TRBD2	TGTGCCAGCAGCTCTGTCGCGGGAGTAGAGACCCAGTACTTC	CASSSVAGVETQYF
TRBV10-3	NA	TRBJ1-2	TRBD1	TGTGCCATCAGCTCGGGACAGACCTATGGCTACACCTTC	CAISSGQTYGYTF
TRBV4-3	many	TRBJ1-5	TRBD1	TGCGCCAGCAGCCAAGAGGCAGGGGGGTCTCAGCCCCAGCATTTT	CASSQEAGGSQPQHF
TRBV7-2	few	TRBJ2-5	TRBD2	TGTGCCAGCAGCTTAGGATGGAGGGCGGGAGAAGAGACCCAGTACTTC	CASSLGWRAGEETQYF
TRBV12-3/TRBV12-4	many	TRBJ2-5	NA	TGTGCCAGCAGTCTAATTCCCTCGGGGTTGCAAGAGACCCAGTACTTC	CASSLIPSGLQETQYF
TRBV5-5	many	TRBJ2-1	NA	TGTGCCAGCAGCTCCCAAGATGGGGAGAACTACAATGAGCAGTTCTTC	CASSSQDGENYNEQFF
TRBV6-5	NA	TRBJ2-7	NA	TGTGCCAGCAGTTACGGCCCAGGGGTCGACTACGAGCAGTACTTC	CASSYGPGVDYEQYF
TRBV9	many	TRBJ2-1	NA	TGTGCCAGCAGCGGAGAGGTTGGAGGTGAGCAGTTCTTC	CASSGEVGGEQFF
TRBV30	NA	TRBJ2-5	TRBD2	TGTGCCTGCCAAAGAGGAGCGGGAGGCGGAGAGACCCAGTACTTC	CACQRGAGGGETQYF
TRBV9	many	TRBJ1-6	NA	TGTGCCAGCAGCGCCTACAGGGCTGATAATTCACCCCTCCACTTT	CASSAYRADNSPLHF
TRBV12-3/TRBV12-4	many	TRBJ2-2	NA	TGTGCCAGCAGTTATGAAGTGGGGGCCGGGGAGCTGTTTTTT	CASSYEVGAGELFF
TRBV20-1	few	TRBJ2-3	NA	TGCAGTGCTACCCATTCGGATACGCAGTATTTT	CSATHSDTQYF
TRBV30	NA	TRBJ1-1	NA	TGTGCCTGGAGGGACCCCGTAGTGGACCGTGAAGCTTTCTTT	CAWRDPVVDREAFF
TRBV29-1	few	TRBJ2-3	TRBD1	TGCAGCGTTGAAGGGAGACAGGGGGGTGATACGCAGTATTTT	CSVEGRQGGDTQYF
TRBV7-2	few	TRBJ2-7	NA	TGTGCCAGCAGCTTATTCCGGCGGACCACCTACGAGCAGTACTTC	CASSLFRRTTYEQYF
TRBV4-2	many	TRBJ1-1	NA	TGTGCCAGCAGCCGTACTACATGGACAAACACTGAAGCTTTCTTT	CASSRTTWTNTEAFF
TRBV6-2/TRBV6-3	NA	TRBJ2-7	TRBD1	TGTGCCAGCAGGGACAGGGCGTCCCCGTACGAGCAGTACTTC	CASRDRASPYEQYF
TRBV10-3	few	TRBJ2-5	TRBD2	TGTGCCATCAGTGTCGTCGGGGGGGAGACCCAGTACTTC	CAISVVGGETQYF
TRBV4-2	NA	TRBJ2-5	TRBD1	TGTGCCAGCAGCCTGACCGACAGGGGCCTTGAGACCCAGTACTTC	CASSLTDRGLETQYF
TRBV12-3/TRBV12-4	few	TRBJ2-1	TRBD2	TGTGCCAGCAGTTTTAGTGCGCTAGCGGGGCATAATGAGCAGTTCTTC	CASSFSALAGHNEQFF
TRBV4-1	few	TRBJ2-3	NA	TGCGCCAGCAGCCAAGAAGAGGGCAGGTCAGATACGCAGTATTTT	CASSQEEGRSDTQYF